This T cell receptor (beta chain) originates from a study of blood T cell repertoires in COVID-19 (dated by TCRdb to about 2020). About the full investigation: Collaborator samples came from the United States, Italy and Spain and covered acute and convalescent phases of COVID-19. The prospective study material was composed of cDNA or gDNA derived from T cells, B-cell-depleted T cells, or PBMCs. Subjects who had been exposed to COVID-19, were actively infected with it, or had recovered from it provided the deeply sampled blood TCRbeta repertoires that made up the dataset. The repertoires were made available in a free public database intended to serve as a resource for research on the immune response to SARS-CoV-2. The samples were drawn from two sources: the first 160 participants of the ongoing ImmuneRACE study, and 1,254 subjects contributed by 6 global collaborators. The sample metadata nearly always contained a de-identified subject ID, COVID-19 status, age in years and sex. Where HLA class I and class II types were available, the types were taken from metadata supplied by the sample provider, not from assay-based typing.

Overall study outcomes, separate from this receptor: How much clinical and demographic metadata was included differed by source and by participant, and the metadata was provided uncurated.

For this chain, trimming is 3 bases at the V end and 4 bases at the J end, and the number of junction bases without a gene match is 10. From the germline V gene (reference sequence), CDR1 is DFQATT and CDR2 is SNEGSKA. The CDR3 goes from the cysteine to the phenylalanine over 15 residues. Just the 45-base CDR3 DNA is kept, in frame starting at base 1. Whole blood was collected in K2EDTA tubes by collaborating institutions according to the institutions' own protocols. For TCRbeta analysis, collaborators shipped samples in one of three forms: frozen whole blood, isolated PBMCs, or DNA extracted from either of those sample types. This clone was seen a single time. Its antigen specificity is not known. Base quality data are lacking; no much larger clone is found one base away. The immunoSEQ Assay, a bias-controlled multiplex PCR, was used to amplify TCRbeta CDR3 regions from genomic DNA. In the authors' own workflow: Nucleated cell counts per sample were estimated from amplification of reference gene primers within the assay. To quantify the absolute abundance of each unique TCRbeta CDR3 rearrangement, sequence reads were collapsed and filtered. For each sample, productive Simpson clonality was calculated by taking the square root of Simpson's diversity index across productive rearrangements. The table comes from immuneACCESS by way of TCRdb, which keeps in-frame sequences with V and J called. Part of the clones is missing from these tables; in studies checked, under half for an unresolved V gene and the rest for unknown reasons. V and J calls and clone size are copied from that table; D and trimming were computed from the DNA. Here the sample has 270,000 or so clones; roughly 87% occur a single time. The biggest ten clones account for 10% to 15% of the sample.

The V and J genes are TRBV20-1 and TRBJ1-1, and TRBD1 matches 8 of the central bases. Material for sequencing was peripheral blood. This clonotype was obtained from a human donor in a cohort sampled during active COVID-19. The sequenced DNA: TGCAGTGCTAGTCCACTGGGACAGGCCAGCACTGAAGCTTTCTTT. Its translation reads: CSASPLGQASTEAFF.